The 29 T cell receptor beta chains below were found in one sample sequenced in a study of blood T cell repertoires in COVID-19. The table came from immunoSEQ multiplex PCR; TCRdb's copy has only in-frame clones and leaves some out. The sample includes approximately 350,000 clones, under 95% of them seen just once. Sequencing was carried out using peripheral blood. The receptors derive from a woman under 30 who had recovered from COVID-19.

This chain links TRBV18 with TRBJ1-1; 8 nucleotides line up with TRBD1. CDR1 and CDR2 (germline): KGHSH, LQKENI. V lost 2 bases, J lost 4 bases, and 9 bases stayed unmatched. This CDR3 is built from 16 residues. The CDR3 coding sequence is TGTGCCAGCTCACCAACGGTTGACAGGGGCACCACTGAAGCTTTCTTT. This codes for CASSPTVDRGTTEAFF.

This clone was detected only a few times. V gene TRBV7-2 combines with J gene TRBJ2-4; 7 bases match TRBD1. The CDR3 is 13 amino acids. V gave up 5 bases and J gave up 7 bases; unmatched junction bases: 5. Germline CDR1 SGHTA, CDR2 FQGNSA. Here the CDR3 reads CASSPPGQNIQYF. DNA of the CDR3: TGTGCCAGCAGCCCTCCGGGACAGAACATTCAGTACTTC.

The CDR3 sequence is CASSPGDPYNEQFF. CDR3 bases: TGTGCCAGCAGCCCGGGAGACCCCTACAATGAGCAGTTCTTC. This rearrangement joins TRBV7-8 to TRBJ2-1; the D gene is possibly TRBD2 (6 bases). The germline V gene encodes CDR1 SGHVS and CDR2 FQNEAQ. The CDR3 sequence is 14 residues long. Trimming stripped 5 bases from V and 2 bases from J, with 10 bases between.

V and J are TRBV12-5 and TRBJ1-1; 8 positions match TRBD1. CDR1 LGHNT and CDR2 FRNRAP come from the germline V gene. V dropped 5 bases and J dropped 4; count of bases not matched to a gene: 12. The CDR3 is made up of 16 amino acids. CDR3 coding DNA: TGTGCTAGTGGTCCTTTGACAGGGGAAGGGATCACTGAAGCTTTCTTT. Protein product: CASGPLTGEGITEAFF.

The rearrangement joins TRBV19 to TRBJ2-1; 7 positions agree with TRBD2. This CDR3 region has 15 residues. J lost 8 bases, V lost 5 bases, and 12 bases had no gene match. Germline-derived CDR1 and CDR2 are LNHDA and SQIVND (reference sequence). CDR3 nucleotide sequence: TGTGCCAGTAGTGGGGGGGGACTCGCAGAGGATGAGCAGTTCTTC. Amino acid sequence: CASSGGGLAEDEQFF.

The chain links TRBV14 to TRBJ2-2; tentatively, D is TRBD2 (8 bases). V lost 0 bases to trimming and J lost 3 bases, with 20 bases between them. This CDR3 is 19 amino acids long. Germline lookup yields CDR1 SGHDN and CDR2 FVKESK. The CDR3 is CASSQEPGRGRDYTGELFF. The CDR3 nucleotides are TGTGCCAGCAGCCAAGAACCCGGGAGGGGGCGCGATTACACCGGGGAGCTGTTTTTT.

This clone was detected only once. Here the CDR3 DNA reads TGTGCCAGCAGCCTCCCCCGAGGGGGCGCAAACACCGGGGAGCTGTTTTTT. This codes for CASSLPRGGANTGELFF. The chain employs TRBV11-2 and TRBJ2-2; 7 bases are shared with TRBD1. J was trimmed by 2 bases and V by 5 bases; bases with no gene match: 11. The germline V gene has CDR1 SGHAT and CDR2 FQNNGV. The CDR3 consists of 17 residues.

The rearrangement links TRBV11-3 to TRBJ1-4, with 8 bases matching TRBD1. Germline trimming cut 3 bases from V and 1 base from J; bases unmatched to any gene: 4. The V gene's germline CDR1 is SGHNT and CDR2 YENEEA. This CDR3 contains 16 residues. The CDR3 DNA sequence: TGTGCCAGCAGCTTCCGACAGGGGCGAACTAATGAAAAACTGTTTTTT. Protein product: CASSFRQGRTNEKLFF.

This clone has only a few counts. The chain combines TRBV7-9 with TRBJ2-1; 9 positions agree with TRBD2. The CDR3 loop spans 16 amino acids. CDR1 is SEHNR and CDR2 is FQNEAQ in the germline V gene (reference sequence). V gave up 2 bases and J gave up 2 bases; unmatched junction bases: 4. Here the CDR3 reads CASSLILAGTYNEQFF. The CDR3 DNA is TGTGCCAGCAGCTTAATCCTAGCGGGGACCTACAATGAGCAGTTCTTC.

This clone was recorded only once. The chain employs TRBV4-3 and TRBJ2-5; 7 nucleotides agree with TRBD2. V gave up 4 bases and J gave up 5 bases; unmatched junction bases: 10. The CDR3 loop spans 15 amino acids. In germline, CDR1 is LGHNA, CDR2 YSLEER. The chain's CDR3 is CASSPITGGRETQYF. Here the CDR3 DNA reads TGCGCCAGCAGCCCCATCACGGGGGGTAGGGAGACCCAGTACTTC.

This clone was found a few times. The rearrangement links TRBV19 to TRBJ2-2; D gene ambiguous. V dropped 1 base and J dropped 5 bases, with 5 bases sitting between them. CDR1 LNHDA and CDR2 SQIVND come from the germline V gene (reference sequence). There are 13 residues in the CDR3. CDR3: CASSIAVTGELFF. In DNA, the CDR3 is TGTGCCAGTAGTATAGCGGTAACCGGGGAGCTGTTTTTT.

V gene TRBV29-1 combines with J gene TRBJ2-1; 8 positions match TRBD2. This CDR3 has 12 residues. Trimming removed 4 bases from V and 8 bases from J; junction bases left unmatched: 4. Germline-derived CDR1 and CDR2 are SQVTM and ANQGSEA. The CDR3 loop is CSVAHGGDEQFF. DNA for the CDR3: TGCAGCGTTGCCCACGGGGGGGATGAGCAGTTCTTC.

This clone came up a few times. The chain joins TRBV5-5 to TRBJ1-4, with 8 positions matching TRBD1. The V gene end was trimmed by 4 bases and the J gene end by 8 bases; junction bases not matched to a gene: 10. There are 15 residues in the CDR3. Germline assignment: CDR1 SGHKS and CDR2 YYEKEE (reference sequence). Here the CDR3 reads CASSLTGTGEEKLFF. In DNA form, the CDR3 reads TGTGCCAGCAGCCTCACCGGGACAGGAGAGGAAAAACTGTTTTTT. Full variable domain (missing parts from reference TRBV5-5 and TRBJ1-4): DAGVTQSPTHLIKTRGQQVTLRCSPISGHKSVSWYQQVLGQGPQFIFQYYEKEERGRGNFPDRFSARQFPNYSSELNVNALLLGDSALYLCASSLTGTGEEKLFFGSGTQLSVL.

This rearrangement joins TRBV19 to TRBJ1-2; D remains unclear. The V end lost 3 bases, the J end lost 2 bases, and 16 bases lay between the germline ends. CDR3 length: 16 residues. The germline V gene encodes CDR1 LNHDA and CDR2 SQIVND (reference sequence). The CDR3 loop is CASSMFHSRGNYGYTF. The CDR3 DNA is TGTGCCAGTAGTATGTTTCATAGTCGCGGGAACTATGGCTACACCTTC.

The genes are TRBV11-2 and TRBJ2-2; a possible D gene is TRBD2 (6 bases). From germline, CDR1 is SGHAT and CDR2 FQNNGV. This CDR3 is 15 amino acids long. Trimming cost V 5 bases and J 6 bases, with 16 bases left between them. The CDR3: CASSLVGGGSGELFF. CDR3 DNA sequence: TGTGCCAGCAGCCTAGTCGGGGGAGGATCCGGGGAGCTGTTTTTT.

This clone was counted only a few times. The genes are TRBV11-3 and TRBJ2-1; 16 bases are shared with TRBD2. The V and J ends lost 5 bases and 8 bases, in that order; junction bases with no gene match: 9. This CDR3 contains 17 residues. Germline V gives CDR1 SGHNT, CDR2 YENEEA. In nucleotides, the CDR3 is TGTGCCAGCAGCGCCGGGACTAGCGGGAGGGGGTCGCATGAGCAGTTCTTC. Amino acids: CASSAGTSGRGSHEQFF. The complete variable domain, with remaining parts taken from reference TRBV11-3 and TRBJ2-1, reads EAGVVQSPRYKIIEKKQPVAFWCNPISGHNTLYWYLQNLGQGPELLIRYENEEAVDDSQLPKDRFSAERLKGVDSTLKIQPAELGDSAVYLCASSAGTSGRGSHEQFFGPGTRLTVL.

The chain couples TRBV6-2 or TRBV6-3 to TRBJ2-2; 8 positions agree with TRBD2. The germline V gene has CDR1 MNHEY and CDR2 SVGEGT. Unmatched junction bases numbered 13, after V lost 3 bases and J lost 7 bases. CDR3 length: 17 residues. The CDR3 protein is CASSYLPGLGRVGELFF. The CDR3 bases are TGTGCCAGCAGTTATTTACCGGGACTAGGTCGAGTCGGGGAGCTGTTTTTT.

CDR3 region: CSVEDPEGLAESTDTQYF. The CDR3 nucleotides read TGCAGCGTTGAAGATCCTGAGGGCCTAGCGGAAAGCACAGATACGCAGTATTTT. The chain couples TRBV29-1 to TRBJ2-3; 7 bases are a match to TRBD2. The trim removed 0 bases at V and 0 bases at J, leaving 12 bases unmatched. In germline, CDR1 is SQVTM, CDR2 ANQGSEA. This CDR3 region has 18 residues.

The gene calls are TRBV11-2 and TRBJ2-1, with 7 bases identical to TRBD2. Germline V gene sequence: CDR1 SGHAT, CDR2 FQNNGV. After removal of 5 bases from V and 7 bases from J, the junction contained 11 bases not matched to a gene. This CDR3 has 15 amino acids. CDR3 nucleotides: TGTGCCAGCAGCCCATTCCGTCTAGCGGCGAATGAGCAGTTCTTC. Translating gives CASSPFRLAANEQFF.

The gene calls are TRBV7-9 and TRBJ1-4, with 7 bases lining up with TRBD1. With V trimmed by 2 bases and J by 4 bases, 13 bases remained unmatched. The CDR3 is 18 residues long. Germline-derived CDR1 and CDR2 are SEHNR and FQNEAQ (reference sequence). CDR3 in amino acids: CASSLMRGRDSVNEKLFF. CDR3 bases: TGTGCCAGCAGCTTAATGAGGGGGCGCGATTCCGTTAATGAAAAACTGTTTTTT.

The chain uses TRBV7-9 and TRBJ2-1; 7 bases line up with TRBD2. Germline CDR1 and CDR2: SEHNR and FQNEAQ (reference sequence). There are 15 residues in the CDR3. J was trimmed by 1 base and V by 5 bases; bases with no gene match: 5. The CDR3: CASSPGRASYNEQFF. The CDR3 DNA sequence: TGTGCCAGCAGCCCGGGGAGGGCGTCCTACAATGAGCAGTTCTTC.

This chain links TRBV10-3 with TRBJ1-1; D call uncertain. The CDR3 spans 16 residues. Germline CDR1 is ENHRY and CDR2 is SYGVKD. The V end lost 3 bases, the J end lost 5 bases, and 19 bases lay between the germline ends. CDR3 DNA sequence: TGTGCCATCAGTGACACTTTTAAGGAGGGTTGGACTGAAGCTTTCTTT. It yields the protein CAISDTFKEGWTEAFF.

The V call is TRBV4-1, the J call TRBJ2-1; 10 bases align to TRBD1. CDR3 length: 18 amino acids. The ends lost 0 bases at V and 9 bases at J; junction bases unmatched: 14. Per the germline V gene, CDR1 is MGHRA and CDR2 is YSYEKL. CDR3 residues: CASSQEIPRDRGYGEQFF. CDR3 sequence (DNA): TGCGCCAGCAGCCAAGAAATCCCCCGGGACAGGGGTTACGGTGAGCAGTTCTTC.

The V call is TRBV7-2, the J call TRBJ2-4; D call uncertain. Germline V CDR1 and CDR2: SGHTA, FQGNSA. V lost 2 bases and J 11 bases, leaving 13 bases between the germline ends. The CDR3 runs 13 residues. The CDR3 nucleotides are TGTGCCAGCAGCTTACAGGCAACATGGTTTCAGTACTTC. Translating gives CASSLQATWFQYF.

V and J are TRBV5-6 and TRBJ1-4, with D possibly matching TRBD1 (6 bases). The CDR3 runs to 17 residues. Germline CDR1 reads SGHDT; CDR2 reads YYEEEE. V dropped 4 bases and J dropped 3 bases, with 19 bases sitting between them. CDR3 nucleotide sequence: TGTGCCAGCAGCCTAGGTCCAGGGGTCGGGGCTAATGAAAAACTGTTTTTT. Its translation: CASSLGPGVGANEKLFF. Full variable domain (rest looked up from reference TRBV5-6 and TRBJ1-4): DAGVTQSPTHLIKTRGQQVTLRCSPKSGHDTVSWYQQALGQGPQFIFQYYEEEERQRGNFPDRFSGHQFPNYSSELNVNALLLGDSALYLCASSLGPGVGANEKLFFGSGTQLSVL.

V gene TRBV5-1 combines with J gene TRBJ2-3, with D maybe TRBD1 (5 bases). The CDR3 runs to 16 residues. The V gene's germline CDR1 is SGHRS and CDR2 YFSETQ. The germline V and J ends were trimmed by 3 bases and 4 bases, with 18 bases remaining between them. CDR3 amino acids: CASSSTGGARADTQYF. In DNA form, the CDR3 reads TGCGCCAGCAGCTCTACAGGCGGTGCCAGGGCAGATACGCAGTATTTT.

The chain links TRBV6-1 to TRBJ2-3; D is possibly TRBD1 (6 bases). The germline gives CDR1 MNHNS, CDR2 SASEGT. The CDR3 consists of 16 residues. Trimming removed 3 bases at V and 1 base at J, with 14 bases between. In DNA, the CDR3 is TGTGCCAGCAGTGAGGGGCAGGGGTTTGGCACAGATACGCAGTATTTT. This sequence encodes CASSEGQGFGTDTQYF.

This sequence joins TRBV20-1 and TRBJ2-1, with TRBD2 matching 7 bases. Germline lookup yields CDR1 DFQATT and CDR2 SNEGSKA (reference sequence). V was pared by 6 bases and J by 3 bases, with 8 bases of the junction left unmatched. The CDR3 is 14 residues long. For the CDR3, the DNA is TGCAGTGCGAGTACCGGGACTAACTACAATGAGCAGTTCTTC. Residues: CSASTGTNYNEQFF.

This clone was detected only once. The CDR3 reads CASGGQGALGEKLFF. CDR3 bases: TGCGCCAGCGGTGGACAGGGGGCTTTGGGAGAAAAACTGTTTTTT. This sequence joins TRBV5-1 and TRBJ1-4; TRBD1 aligns across 11 bases. V lost 7 bases, J lost 8 bases, and 10 bases stayed unmatched. This CDR3 comprises 15 residues. The germline CDR1 and CDR2 sequences are SGHRS and YFSETQ.